This TCR beta chain stems from a study of cytomegalovirus exposure and HLA in healthy donors. About this clone: Its antigen remains unknown.

Measured with immunoSEQ multiplex PCR; TCRdb has only the in-frame clones, and not every one. The sample shows 200,000 to 250,000 clones, around 80% of them seen only once. Study-level points and caveats: High sensitivity and specificity were reportedly achieved when the classifier diagnosed cytomegalovirus status. Subsequent analysis showed first-cohort TCR clusters tending to co-occur in about 110 validation repertoires.

V was clipped by 4 bases and J by 6 bases, with 13 bases between them. Germline CDR1 is SGHDT and CDR2 is YYEEEE. CDR3 length: 13 amino acids. V is TRBV5-6 and J is TRBJ1-1, with TRBD1 as a possible D gene (5 bases). Material for sequencing was PBMCs. The origin of this receptor is a young woman in good health and CMV-seropositive. Written as DNA, the CDR3 is TGTGCCAGCAGCCTGACAGTTTCCTCTGAAGCTTTCTTT. Translating it yields CASSLTVSSEAFF.